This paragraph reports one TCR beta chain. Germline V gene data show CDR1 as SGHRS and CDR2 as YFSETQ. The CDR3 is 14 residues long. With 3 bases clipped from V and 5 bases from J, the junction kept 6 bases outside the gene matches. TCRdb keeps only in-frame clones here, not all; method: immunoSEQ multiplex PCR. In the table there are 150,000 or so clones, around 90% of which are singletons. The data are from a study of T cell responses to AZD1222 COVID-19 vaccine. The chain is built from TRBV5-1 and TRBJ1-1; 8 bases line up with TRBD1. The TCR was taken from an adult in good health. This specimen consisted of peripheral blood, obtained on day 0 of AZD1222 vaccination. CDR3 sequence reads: CASSYSTGETEAFF. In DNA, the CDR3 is TGCGCCAGCAGCTATTCGACAGGGGAGACTGAAGCTTTCTTT. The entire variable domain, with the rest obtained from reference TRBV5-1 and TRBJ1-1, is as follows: KAGVTQTPRYLIKTRGQQVTLSCSPISGHRSVSWYQQTPGQGLQFLFEYFSETQRNKGNFPGRFSGRQFSNSRSEMNVSTLELGDSALYLCASSYSTGETEAFFGQGTRLTVV.